This TCR beta chain was sequenced for a study of early T cells in non-severe SARS-CoV-2 infection. Study-level information: Unsorted whole blood bulk RNA was sequenced, with unpaired chains.

In the library, individual cDNA molecules carried attached unique molecular identifiers. TCRdb processed the 5' RACE reads anew with MiXCR; each CDR3 protein has one entry. The repertoire holds tens of thousands of distinct CDR3 sequences, with around 12% as singletons. This clonotype was sampled from an adult who was a healthcare worker with PCR-confirmed SARS-CoV-2 infection or an uninfected control (not recorded which). The sample comprised whole blood.

CDR3 protein: CASSLSTAPAETQYF. Written as DNA, the CDR3 is TGTGCCAGCAGCTTAAGTACGGCGCCGGCGGAGACCCAGTACTTC. The genes are TRBV7-3 and TRBJ2-5; no reliable D call. The V gene lost 1 base and the J gene lost 5 bases, with 14 bases spanning the gap. This CDR3 contains 15 residues. Germline lookup yields CDR1 SGHTA and CDR2 FQGTGA.